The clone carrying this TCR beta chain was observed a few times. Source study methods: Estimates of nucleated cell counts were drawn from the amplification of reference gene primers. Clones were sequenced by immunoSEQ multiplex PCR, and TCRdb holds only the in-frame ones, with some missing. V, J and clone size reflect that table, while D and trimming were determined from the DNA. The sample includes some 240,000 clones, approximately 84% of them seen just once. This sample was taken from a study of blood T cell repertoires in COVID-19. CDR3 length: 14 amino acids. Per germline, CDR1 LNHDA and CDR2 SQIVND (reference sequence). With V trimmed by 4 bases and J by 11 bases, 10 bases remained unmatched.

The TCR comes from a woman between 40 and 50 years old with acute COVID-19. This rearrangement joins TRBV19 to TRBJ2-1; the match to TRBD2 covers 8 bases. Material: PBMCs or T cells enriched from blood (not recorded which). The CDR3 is CASSTLTSVFQQFF. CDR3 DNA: TGTGCCAGTAGTACTTTGACTAGCGTCTTCCAGCAGTTCTTC.